This TCR beta chain was sequenced for a study of OX40 agonist ivuxolimab in advanced cancers. The overall study: A mean age of roughly 60 years, range about 20 to 90, was recorded, and about 83% were male. Study results and caveats: Among some nonresponders, normalized T-cell clonal expansion was also low. CD8+ T cells were the subset that, on average, had more expanded clones than CD4+.

Blood specimens came from baseline, cycle 4 day 1, and cycle 7 day 1. Germline loops: CDR1 SGHDN, CDR2 FVKESK. The trim removed 8 bases at V and 4 bases at J, leaving 8 bases unmatched. The CDR3 runs to 15 residues. Notes on this clone: Antigen specificity is unknown.

Libraries were prepared by immunoSEQ multiplex PCR; TCRdb keeps only in-frame clonotypes and omits some of them. The sample has about 15,000 clones, about nine tenths seen once. The gene calls are TRBV14 and TRBJ2-1; 10 bases line up with TRBD2. This specimen was CD4+ or CD8+ T cells sorted from blood, taken in a trial of the OX40 agonist ivuxolimab. This TCR came from an adult with an advanced solid tumor such as melanoma, head and neck, liver or kidney cancer. The CDR3 bases are TGTGCCAGCTCACCAGGGGGACTAGCGTACAATGAGCAGTTCTTC. Protein sequence: CASSPGGLAYNEQFF.